This T cell receptor beta chain was recorded in a study of T cells after yellow fever vaccination. In this sample, this clonotype turned up many times. TCRdb analysed the 5' RACE reads with MiXCR anew, one entry per CDR3 protein. The data show hundreds of thousands of distinct CDR3 sequences, around an eighth seen once. This receptor was obtained from a young man who received the YFV17D yellow fever vaccine. Specimen: PBMCs, collected on the day of the yellow fever booster vaccination.

The CDR3 DNA reads as TGTGCCAGCAGTGGAGGGGGAAAACTGTTTTTT. Translating it yields CASSGGGKLFF. The chain links TRBV12-3 or TRBV12-4 to TRBJ1-4; D is perhaps TRBD1 (6 bases). With 5 bases removed from V and 10 bases from J, the gap between germline ends came to 8 bases. This CDR3 contains 11 residues.